The clone carrying this T cell receptor beta chain was counted ten times or more. Documented time point: longitudinal time-point 1 (baseline). TCRdb processed the 5' RACE reads anew with MiXCR; each CDR3 protein has one entry. Altogether some 60,000 distinct CDR3 sequences are present, about 10% being singletons, with the ten largest covering approximately 7%. The entry originates in a study of neurological immune-mediated disorders. The CDR3 is 15 residues long. The V end was cut by 3 bases, the J end by 4 bases, with 16 bases between. Germline V CDR1 and CDR2: SQVTM, ANQGSEA. Sequencing was performed on PBMCs. The gene calls are TRBV29-1 and TRBJ2-1; TRBD2 is a possible D gene (6 bases). The TCR comes from a male donor with HTLV-1-associated myelopathy (HAM/TSP). CDR3 coding DNA: TGCAGCGTTGACGCGGGGAGCTCCCTATACAATGAGCAGTTCTTC. The encoded protein is CSVDAGSSLYNEQFF.